A single sample is the source of the 15 T cell receptor beta chains below, sequenced in a study of identical twins. TCRdb called the 5' RACE reads again in MiXCR, with one record for every CDR3 protein. Of 250,000 or so distinct CDR3 sequences listed, about 8.5% are singletons. These data also featured in a second study, about yellow fever vaccine responses in identical twins.

What was sequenced was CD8+ T cells sorted from blood. The receptors come from a woman in her late teens or twenties in good health.

J is TRBJ2-1 and V is TRBV11-1; TRBD2 matches 7 bases. Germline lookup yields CDR1 SGHAT and CDR2 FQDESV (reference sequence). The CDR3 sequence is 19 residues long. V lost 2 bases to trimming and J lost 4 bases; unmatched junction nucleotides: 17. The CDR3 spells CASSLRFTLAAVSYNEQFF. Written as DNA, the CDR3 is TGTGCCAGCAGCTTACGGTTCACTCTAGCGGCCGTTAGTTACAATGAGCAGTTCTTC.

This chain uses TRBV4-2 with TRBJ2-2; D possibly corresponds to TRBD2 (6 bases). The length of the CDR3 is 15 residues. The ends were cut back, 4 bases at V and 3 bases at J, with 12 bases in the middle. Germline V CDR1 and CDR2: LGHNA, YNFKEQ. CDR3 region: CASSLHTGDTGELFF. CDR3 DNA: TGTGCCAGCAGCCTGCATACGGGGGACACCGGGGAGCTGTTTTTT.

This clonotype was seen many times. V and J are TRBV10-3 and TRBJ2-2; 7 bases fit TRBD2. The CDR3 is made up of 16 amino acids. V dropped 6 bases and J dropped 1; count of bases not matched to a gene: 8. CDR1 is ENHRY, CDR2 SYGVKD, per germline. In DNA form, the CDR3 reads TGTGCCATCAGGGAGGATGGCGGGGGGAACACCGGGGAGCTGTTTTTT. The encoded protein is CAIREDGGGNTGELFF.

The V call is TRBV7-2, the J call TRBJ2-7; 10 positions match TRBD2. J lost 4 bases, V lost 3 bases, and 3 bases had no gene match. Germline V gene data show CDR1 as SGHTA and CDR2 as FQGNSA. The CDR3 covers 14 residues. CDR3: CASSFSGRSYEQYF. The DNA of the CDR3 is TGTGCCAGCAGCTTTAGCGGGAGGTCGTACGAGCAGTACTTC.

This clonotype was picked up many times. The chain links TRBV29-1 to TRBJ2-1; 9 bases line up with TRBD1. Germline CDR1 and CDR2: SQVTM and ANQGSEA. V was pared by 6 bases and J by 9 bases, with 15 bases of the junction left unmatched. The CDR3 totals 15 residues. The chain's CDR3 is CSVALWGQGITEQFF. CDR3 DNA sequence: TGCAGCGTCGCCCTTTGGGGACAGGGTATTACTGAGCAGTTCTTC.

This clonotype is judged medium-sized. The V call is TRBV15, the J call TRBJ2-1, with TRBD2 matching over 9 bases. This CDR3 spans 15 amino acids. Germline trimming cut 5 bases from V and 2 bases from J; bases unmatched to any gene: 4. Germline values: CDR1 LNHNV, CDR2 YYDKDF (reference sequence). CDR3 bases: TGTGCCACCAGCGGTAGCGGGGGCGCCTACAATGAGCAGTTCTTC. Translating gives CATSGSGGAYNEQFF.

In this sample, this clonotype turned up a few times. V gene TRBV6-2 or TRBV6-3 combines with J gene TRBJ2-5; D might be TRBD2 (5 bases). V lost 2 bases, J lost 10 bases, and 14 bases lay in between. The CDR3 length is 13 residues. CDR1 and CDR2 from the germline V gene are MNHEY and SVGEGT. CDR3 bases: TGTGCCAGCAGTTACGTGCGGGCGGACCACCAGTACTTC. Translation gives CASSYVRADHQYF.

Here the CDR3 DNA reads TGTGCCAGCGGCACGGGACTGAACTACGAGCAGTACTTC. Translation gives CASGTGLNYEQYF. The chain is built from TRBV5-5 and TRBJ2-7; perhaps TRBD2 as D (6 bases). The CDR3 is 13 amino acids. Germline lookup yields CDR1 SGHKS and CDR2 YYEKEE (reference sequence). V was clipped by 7 bases and J by 3 bases, with 14 bases between them.

This clonotype was seen many times. The chain recombines TRBV7-2 with TRBJ1-1; D unresolved. Trimming left V 2 bases short and J 6 bases short, with 10 bases between. CDR3 length equals 13 residues. Germline V lookup: CDR1 SGHTA, CDR2 FQGNSA. As DNA, the CDR3 is TGTGCCAGCAGCTTACATGGTGCCGCTGAAGCTTTCTTT. Translation gives CASSLHGAAEAFF.

This clonotype has ten or more counts. The genes are TRBV28 and TRBJ2-7; 8 bases align to TRBD1. In germline, CDR1 is MDHEN, CDR2 SYDVKM. Losses at the gene ends were 2 bases for V and 3 bases for J; bases not matched to a gene: 6. This CDR3 is 15 amino acids long. CDR3 nucleotide sequence: TGTGCCAGCAGTTTAGGGCAGGGGGCCCACTACGAGCAGTACTTC. This codes for CASSLGQGAHYEQYF.

The sample holds many counts of this clonotype. The chain is built from TRBV7-2 and TRBJ2-1; D might be TRBD1 (5 bases). Trimming left V 1 base short and J 5 bases short, with 15 bases between. Germline CDR1 SGHTA, CDR2 FQGNSA. The CDR3 sequence is 16 residues long. The CDR3 DNA reads as TGTGCCAGCAGCTTAGAGGGGTTGCTTGCTAACAATGAGCAGTTCTTC. Encoded protein: CASSLEGLLANNEQFF.

This clonotype was detected a few times. The V gene is TRBV27, the J gene TRBJ2-5, with D possibly matching TRBD2 (6 bases). The CDR3 is made up of 16 amino acids. Trimming took off 2 bases at V and 5 bases at J, with 18 bases between the two ends. Germline CDR1 MNHEY, CDR2 SMNVEV (reference sequence). CDR3 nucleotide sequence: TGTGCCAGCAGTTTAGGGGGGAGTGGCGGGACGGAGACCCAGTACTTC. Protein sequence: CASSLGGSGGTETQYF.

This chain uses TRBV25-1 with TRBJ2-7; D gene unclear. CDR1 and CDR2 (germline): MGHDK, SYGVNS. CDR3 length equals 15 residues. The germline V and J ends were trimmed by 1 base and 3 bases, with 13 bases remaining between them. This CDR3 reads CASSEWTKNGYEQYF. CDR3 sequence (DNA): TGTGCCAGCAGTGAATGGACCAAGAACGGCTACGAGCAGTACTTC.

This clonotype showed up just a few times. The chain recombines TRBV12-3 or TRBV12-4 with TRBJ2-5, with D perhaps matching TRBD2 (5 bases). Trimming stripped 3 bases from V and 11 bases from J, with 16 bases between. The CDR3 is 13 amino acids. CDR3 DNA sequence: TGTGCCAGCAGTTTTGCGGGTATTGGGGAACAGTACTTC. Translation: CASSFAGIGEQYF.

The table lists this clonotype with many counts. The rearrangement links TRBV11-2 to TRBJ1-4; maybe TRBD1 (5 bases). This CDR3 is 15 amino acids long. CDR1 is SGHAT and CDR2 is FQNNGV in the germline V gene. V lost 0 bases to trimming and J lost 8 bases, with 13 bases between them. The CDR3 sequence: CASSLEGAGGEKLFF. The CDR3 bases are TGTGCCAGCAGCTTAGAGGGCGCCGGGGGGGAAAAACTGTTTTTT.